This T cell receptor beta chain is from a study of T cells in Graves' hyperthyroidism and ophthalmopathy. Study-wide background: Once the initial diagnosis was made, peripheral blood was obtained before any treatment.

The table lists this clonotype with many counts. RNA transcripts yielded amplified TCR beta CDR3 regions. The HTBI primer set was used in a first-round RT-PCR of the TCR CDR3. MiXCR, run by TCRdb on the multiplex PCR reads, gives a single entry per CDR3 protein. This table holds roughly 700,000 distinct CDR3 sequences, 17% found once. Graves' hyperthyroidism was deemed stable given no ophthalmopathy progression within 18 months. This TCR was sampled from a middle-aged man with Graves' hyperthyroidism. Material: blood.

CDR3 bases: TGTGCCAGCTCACCCTCCGGGACGCCTTCCTACGAGCAGTACTTC. Residues: CASSPSGTPSYEQYF. This sequence joins TRBV18 and TRBJ2-7; perhaps D is TRBD1 or TRBD2 (5 bases each). The V gene's germline CDR1 is KGHSH and CDR2 LQKENI. This CDR3 has 15 residues. With 3 bases removed from V and 1 base from J, the gap between germline ends came to 13 bases.